These T cell receptor beta chains were read from a single sample in a study of CXCR3-negative and CXCR3-positive naive CD8 T cells. Reanalyzing the 5' RACE reads, TCRdb keeps one entry per CDR3 protein, without DNA. The table for this sample gives about 22,000 distinct CDR3 sequences. Sequences were obtained from memory CD8+ T cells from blood. The receptors come from a human donor in good health. Some clones in this sample may be carry-over from other donors' samples. The CDR3 runs from the conserved cysteine through the conserved F or W. Rows may omit the clone size; those that give it use once, few, many or a size class.

clone_size	v_call	j_call	cdr3_aa
-	TRBV4-3	TRBJ2-7	CASSQDGSSQGAYEQYF
-	TRBV7-6	TRBJ1-4	CASSSNPVATNEKLFF
-	TRBV12-5	TRBJ2-7	CASGRTSFSYEQYF
-	TRBV29-1	TRBJ2-7	CSVEGPSYEQYF
-	TRBV6-2/TRBV6-3	TRBJ2-3	CASSYSPAGDTQYF
-	TRBV7-9	TRBJ2-7	CASSSPSDFPEQYF
-	TRBV7-3	TRBJ2-3	CASSLVTSATDTQYF
-	TRBV6-2/TRBV6-3	TRBJ2-3	CASGDRESTDTQYF
-	TRBV11-2	TRBJ2-5	CASSLGYGQETQYF
medium-sized	TRBV6-4	TRBJ2-2	CASTPEAGGNTGELFF
-	TRBV7-9	TRBJ2-1	CASSVLGAGSYNEQFF
-	TRBV29-1	TRBJ2-1	CSVLGAYYNEQFF
-	TRBV28	TRBJ1-6	CASSLGTGNISPLHF
-	TRBV12-5	TRBJ1-1	CASGRNPGFDSEAFF
medium-sized	TRBV3-1	TRBJ2-7	CASSHRWGENEQYF